Presented here are 27 T cell receptor beta chains from one specimen sequenced in a study of blood T cell repertoires in COVID-19. The method was immunoSEQ multiplex PCR; TCRdb's version includes in-frame clones alone and lacks a portion of them. The sample consists of about 670,000 clones, about nine tenths of them appearing once. The sample taken for sequencing was peripheral blood. The receptor source for this set is a woman aged 18-29 years with acute or convalescent COVID-19.

V is TRBV2 and J is TRBJ1-2, with 8 bases that match TRBD1. CDR3 length equals 13 residues. Germline CDR1 is SNHLY and CDR2 is FYNNEI. After removal of 6 bases from V and 2 bases from J, the junction contained 2 bases not matched to a gene. Here the CDR3 DNA reads TGTGCCAGCAGGAACAGGGGGAACTATGGCTACACCTTC. It encodes CASRNRGNYGYTF. Complete variable domain (other parts from reference TRBV2 and TRBJ1-2): EPEVTQTPSHQVTQMGQEVILRCVPISNHLYFYWYRQILGQKVEFLVSFYNNEISEKSEIFDDQFSVERPDGSNFTLKIRSTKLEDSAMYFCASRNRGNYGYTFGSGTRLTVV.

This chain uses TRBV5-1 with TRBJ2-7, with 7 bases fitting TRBD2. Unmatched junction bases numbered 10, after V lost 0 bases and J lost 7 bases. This CDR3 spans 15 amino acids. The germline gives CDR1 SGHRS, CDR2 YFSETQ. CDR3 residues: CASSLVAGGALEQYF. As DNA, the CDR3 is TGCGCCAGCAGCTTGGTAGCGGGTGGGGCTCTGGAGCAGTACTTC.

The genes are TRBV2 and TRBJ1-2, with 8 nucleotides matching TRBD1. The J segment lost 4 bases and the V segment lost 5 bases, leaving 9 bases of the junction unmatched. Germline loops: CDR1 SNHLY, CDR2 FYNNEI. This CDR3 has 15 amino acids. CDR3 sequence reads: CASSFGQGGPYGYTF. As DNA, the CDR3 is TGTGCCAGCAGTTTCGGACAGGGAGGTCCCTATGGCTACACCTTC.

The chain joins TRBV4-3 to TRBJ2-2; perhaps TRBD2 as D (7 bases). V was cut by 4 bases and J by 2 bases, with 17 bases left in between. Germline CDR1 reads LGHNA; CDR2 reads YSLEER. The CDR3 length is 17 residues. DNA for the CDR3: TGCGCCAGCAGCCCTCTACCGGGGGGCGCAAACACCGGGGAGCTGTTTTTT. As protein: CASSPLPGGANTGELFF.

The CDR3 spells CAISDVSNQPQHF. The CDR3 DNA is TGTGCCATCAGTGATGTATCGAATCAGCCCCAGCATTTT. This chain uses TRBV10-3 with TRBJ1-5; no firm D call. Per the germline V gene, CDR1 is ENHRY and CDR2 is SYGVKD. This CDR3 is 13 amino acids long. V lost 3 bases and J lost 4, with 7 bases in between.

This chain links TRBV19 with TRBJ2-1, with 8 bases identical to TRBD1. The CDR3 is 15 residues long. The V segment lost 6 bases and the J segment 1 base; nucleotides outside the gene matches: 5. Germline CDR1 reads LNHDA; CDR2 reads SQIVND (reference sequence). DNA of the CDR3: TGTGCCAGTAGGCCACAGGGGGGATCCTACAATGAGCAGTTCTTC. Its translation is CASRPQGGSYNEQFF.

This chain uses TRBV7-2 with TRBJ2-4, with 7 positions matching TRBD2. V shed 4 bases, J shed 0 bases, and the junction held 6 bases outside the gene matches. This CDR3 region has 16 residues. From germline, CDR1 is SGHTA and CDR2 FQGNSA. The chain's CDR3 is CASSWGGSEAKNIQYF. The CDR3 coding sequence is TGTGCCAGCAGCTGGGGGGGGAGCGAAGCCAAAAACATTCAGTACTTC.

This chain uses TRBV25-1 with TRBJ1-4, with 7 bases identical to TRBD1. V trimming: 3 bases; J trimming: 4 bases; junction bases outside the gene matches: 11. CDR1 and CDR2 (germline): MGHDK, SYGVNS. This CDR3 has 17 amino acids. This CDR3 is CASSDGGRGRYNEKLFF. The CDR3 DNA reads as TGTGCCAGCAGTGATGGGGGAAGGGGGCGCTATAATGAAAAACTGTTTTTT.

This rearrangement joins TRBV7-6 to TRBJ2-1; 11 bases align to TRBD2. The CDR3 is made up of 15 amino acids. Trimming cost V 4 bases and J 2 bases; bases outside gene matches: 1. CDR1 and CDR2 from the germline V gene are SGHVS and FNYEAQ. The CDR3 loop is CASSYSGGAYNEQFF. In DNA form, the CDR3 reads TGTGCCAGCAGCTATAGCGGGGGGGCCTACAATGAGCAGTTCTTC.

The CDR3 is CASTPTEGYGYTF. CDR3 nucleotide sequence: TGTGCCAGTACCCCGACAGAAGGCTATGGCTACACCTTC. The rearrangement uses TRBV19 and TRBJ1-2; D perhaps matches TRBD1 (5 bases). Germline V gene sequence: CDR1 LNHDA, CDR2 SQIVND (reference sequence). The CDR3 is made up of 13 amino acids. V lost 7 bases and J lost 4, with 13 bases in between.

J is TRBJ1-5 and V is TRBV27, with a tentative D call TRBD1 (6 bases). The germline V gene encodes CDR1 MNHEY and CDR2 SMNVEV (reference sequence). The V end was cut by 4 bases, the J end by 1 base, with 14 bases between. The CDR3 runs 16 residues. CDR3 region: CASSWNGQYSNQPQHF. DNA for the CDR3: TGTGCCAGCAGTTGGAACGGACAGTACAGCAATCAGCCCCAGCATTTT.

This clone was seen more than once but under ten times. The chain carries TRBV24-1 and TRBJ1-2, with D unresolved. This CDR3 has 11 amino acids. The germline V gene has CDR1 KGHDR and CDR2 SFDVKD. V lost 6 bases, J lost 3 bases, and 4 bases lay in between. CDR3 sequence: CATSSYYGYTF. DNA for the CDR3: TGTGCCACCAGTTCCTACTATGGCTACACCTTC.

The DNA of the CDR3 is TGTGCCAGCAGTGACAGGGCCCTCGGGGAGACCCAGTACTTC. Translating it yields CASSDRALGETQYF. The chain has TRBV6-1 and TRBJ2-5; TRBD1 might be the D (5 bases). CDR3 length equals 14 residues. Deletions cut 3 bases from V and 5 bases from J, with 13 bases between. Germline loops: CDR1 MNHNS, CDR2 SASEGT.

The chain uses TRBV5-8 and TRBJ1-4, with D unresolved. V was cut by 5 bases and J by 0 bases, with 11 bases left in between. Germline V lookup: CDR1 SGHTS, CDR2 YDEGEE. CDR3 length equals 15 residues. The CDR3, as DNA: TGTGCCAGCAGGCCCGGGAGGACAACTAATGAAAAACTGTTTTTT. It specifies CASRPGRTTNEKLFF. The entire variable domain, with the rest obtained from reference TRBV5-8 and TRBJ1-4, is as follows: EAGVTQSPTHLIKTRGQQATLRCSPISGHTSVYWYQQALGLGLQFLLWYDEGEERNRGNFPPRFSGRQFPNYSSELNVNALELEDSALYLCASRPGRTTNEKLFFGSGTQLSVL.

V and J are TRBV6-6 and TRBJ1-3; D ambiguous. CDR1 and CDR2 (germline): MNHNY, SVGAGI (reference sequence). This CDR3 has 14 amino acids. The V and J ends lost 4 bases and 1 base respectively, with 8 bases between them. The CDR3 sequence: CASSLQNSGNTIYF. The CDR3 DNA reads TGTGCCAGCAGTTTACAGAATTCTGGAAACACCATATATTTT.

The V call is TRBV3-1 (or the pseudogene TRBV3-2), the J call TRBJ2-3; 7 bases line up with TRBD2. The ends lost 5 bases at V and 6 bases at J; junction bases unmatched: 11. Looked up from germline, CDR1 is LGHDT and CDR2 is YNNKEL (reference sequence). This CDR3 is built from 15 residues. The CDR3 sequence is CASSYAGGGSDTQYF. The CDR3 DNA follows: TGTGCCAGCAGCTATGCAGGCGGGGGATCCGATACGCAGTATTTT.

V usage is TRBV30 and J usage is TRBJ2-3; no firm D call. The CDR3 contains 15 residues. Trimming stripped 4 bases from V and 0 bases from J, with 14 bases between. Germline lookup yields CDR1 GTSNPN and CDR2 SVGIG (reference sequence). CDR3 protein: CAWNPSGRSTDTQYF. The CDR3 nucleotides read TGTGCCTGGAACCCGTCTGGGCGTAGCACAGATACGCAGTATTTT.

This sequence joins TRBV5-1 and TRBJ2-5; 7 positions match TRBD1. Germline loops: CDR1 SGHRS, CDR2 YFSETQ. Germline trimming cut 2 bases from V and 2 bases from J; bases unmatched to any gene: 6. The CDR3 has 15 amino acids. The CDR3 coding sequence is TGCGCCAGCAGCTTCCGGGACAGTAGACAAGAGACCCAGTACTTC. Protein product: CASSFRDSRQETQYF.

This clone was recorded once. The chain joins TRBV14 to TRBJ1-2, with 8 bases matching TRBD1. V trimming: 1 base; J trimming: 6 bases; junction bases outside the gene matches: 22. The CDR3 has 20 amino acids. Germline loops: CDR1 SGHDN, CDR2 FVKESK. The CDR3 nucleotides read TGTGCCAGCAGCCAAGTATCGGACAGGGCAAGTCGCGAGGGGACGAATGGCTACACCTTC. Amino acid sequence: CASSQVSDRASREGTNGYTF. The whole variable domain, filled in from reference TRBV14 and TRBJ1-2, reads EAGVTQFPSHSVIEKGQTVTLRCDPISGHDNLYWYRRVMGKEIKFLLHFVKESKQDESGMPNNRFLAERTGGTYSTLKVQPAELEDSGVYFCASSQVSDRASREGTNGYTFGSGTRLTVV.

The chain links TRBV10-3 to TRBJ1-2; 7 bases agree with TRBD1. This CDR3 has 16 residues. Germline CDR1 and CDR2: ENHRY and SYGVKD. J was trimmed by 2 bases and V by 6 bases; bases with no gene match: 12. For the CDR3, the DNA is TGTGCCATCAGATCAGCCGGGACAGCTTCCAACTATGGCTACACCTTC. Translated: CAIRSAGTASNYGYTF.

The chain combines TRBV7-3 with TRBJ2-1; 12 bases are shared with TRBD2. Trimming took 5 bases from V and 9 from J; bases not matched to a gene: 5. Germline V gene lookup returns CDR1 SGHTA and CDR2 FQGTGA. This CDR3 region has 14 residues. As DNA, the CDR3 is TGTGCCAGCAGCCGGACTAGCGGGGTGGTTGAGCAGTTCTTC. Residues: CASSRTSGVVEQFF.

The chain employs TRBV5-1 and TRBJ2-1; no reliable D call. The germline V gene encodes CDR1 SGHRS and CDR2 YFSETQ. The V and J ends lost 4 bases and 4 bases respectively, with 9 bases between them. This CDR3 has 13 residues. The CDR3 DNA sequence: TGCGCCAGCAGCCCGACTGAATACAATGAGCAGTTCTTC. It encodes CASSPTEYNEQFF.

V and J are TRBV5-4 and TRBJ2-5, with no clear D. CDR3 length: 13 amino acids. CDR1 SGHNT and CDR2 YYREEE come from the germline V gene (reference sequence). With 4 bases removed from V and 4 bases from J, the gap between germline ends came to 11 bases. Here the CDR3 reads CASSRDPRETQYF. CDR3 nucleotide sequence: TGTGCCAGCAGCCGAGATCCACGAGAGACCCAGTACTTC.

V gene TRBV7-2 combines with J gene TRBJ1-4, with 7 positions matching TRBD1. This CDR3 region has 14 residues. CDR1 SGHTA and CDR2 FQGNSA come from the germline V gene. J lost 8 bases, V lost 3 bases, and 6 bases had no gene match. The CDR3 DNA reads as TGTGCCAGCAGCTTCACAGGGGCGGGAGAAAAACTGTTTTTT. Residues: CASSFTGAGEKLFF. The whole variable domain, filled in from reference TRBV7-2 and TRBJ1-4, reads GAGVSQSPSNKVTEKGKDVELRCDPISGHTALYWYRQSLGQGLEFLIYFQGNSAPDKSGLPSDRFSAERTGGSVSTLTIQRTQQEDSAVYLCASSFTGAGEKLFFGSGTQLSVL.

This chain joins TRBV9 and TRBJ1-3; a weak D match, TRBD1 (6 bases). Germline CDR1 is SGDLS and CDR2 is YYNGEE. The ends were cut back, 6 bases at V and 0 bases at J, with 13 bases in the middle. The CDR3 covers 15 residues. This CDR3 reads CASTLDSNSGNTIYF. The CDR3 DNA follows: TGTGCCAGCACATTGGACAGCAACTCTGGAAACACCATATATTTT.

This chain uses TRBV11-2 with TRBJ1-1, with 8 bases identical to TRBD1. With V trimmed by 1 base and J by 6 bases, 10 bases remained unmatched. Germline V gene sequence: CDR1 SGHAT, CDR2 FQNNGV. The length of the CDR3 is 16 residues. The CDR3 spells CASSLVIDRGYPEAFF. In DNA, the CDR3 is TGTGCCAGCAGCTTAGTTATAGACAGGGGATATCCTGAAGCTTTCTTT.

The CDR3 coding sequence is TGCGCCAGCAGCTCCCCAACAGCTAACTATGGCTACACCTTC. This sequence encodes CASSSPTANYGYTF. The J gene is TRBJ1-2, the V gene TRBV5-1, with D hard to call. This CDR3 contains 14 residues. Trimming removed 3 bases from V and 0 bases from J, with 9 bases in between. Germline lookup yields CDR1 SGHRS and CDR2 YFSETQ.